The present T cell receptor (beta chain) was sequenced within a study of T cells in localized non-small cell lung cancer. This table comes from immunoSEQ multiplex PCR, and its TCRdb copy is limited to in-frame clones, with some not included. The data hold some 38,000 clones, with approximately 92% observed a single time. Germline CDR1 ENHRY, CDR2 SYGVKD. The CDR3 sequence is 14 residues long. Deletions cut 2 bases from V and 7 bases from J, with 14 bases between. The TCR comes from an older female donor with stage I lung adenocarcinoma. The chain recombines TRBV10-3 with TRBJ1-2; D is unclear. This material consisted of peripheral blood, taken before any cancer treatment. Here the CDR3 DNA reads TGTGCCATCAGTGAGGAGGCACTGACGCGTGGCTACACCTTC. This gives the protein CAISEEALTRGYTF.